Listed here are 17 T cell receptor beta chains from one sample, sequenced in a study of spatial heterogeneity in lung cancer. Their antigen targets remain unknown. Notes on the study in general: The study found that expanded intratumoral alpha and beta TCR counts tracked tumor mutation counts.

Time point indicated: sample taken at primary tumor resection. TCRdb re-analysed the 5' RACE reads in MiXCR, keeping a single row per CDR3 protein. This sample yields around 5,000 distinct CDR3 sequences, of which about 7.1% are seen a single time; approximately 20% belongs to the top ten. This specimen consisted of lung tumor tissue, obtained at surgery. The receptors were gathered from a male donor with early-stage non-small cell lung cancer.

This clonotype was seen many times. The chain is built from TRBV18 and TRBJ1-5; unclear D gene. The CDR3 is made up of 12 amino acids. The ends were cut back, 0 bases at V and 6 bases at J, with 3 bases in the middle. Germline assignment: CDR1 KGHSH and CDR2 LQKENI. The CDR3 here is CASSPPGQPQHF. The CDR3 nucleotides are TGTGCCAGCTCACCACCTGGTCAGCCCCAGCATTTT.

This clonotype occurred a few times. V gene TRBV6-2 or TRBV6-3 combines with J gene TRBJ2-7, with unresolved D. Germline-derived CDR1 and CDR2 are MNHEY and SVGEGT. The CDR3 spans 11 residues. V lost 1 base, J lost 3 bases, and 1 base lay in between. DNA for the CDR3: TGTGCCAGCAGTTACTACTACGAGCAGTACTTC. Translating gives CASSYYYEQYF.

This clonotype was seen at least ten times. Written as DNA, the CDR3 is TGTGCCAGCTCAAGATTTGGGGGCGAGCAGTACTTC. It translates to CASSRFGGEQYF. The genes are TRBV27 and TRBJ2-7; D possibly uses TRBD1 or TRBD2 (5 bases each). The CDR3 sequence is 12 residues long. CDR1 is MNHEY and CDR2 is SMNVEV in the germline V gene (reference sequence). Between the trimmed V and J ends, which lost 8 bases and 6 bases, there was a span of 14 bases.

The sample holds many counts of this clonotype. V gene TRBV5-1 combines with J gene TRBJ1-2; D perhaps matches TRBD1 (5 bases). The CDR3 runs 14 residues. CDR1 is SGHRS, CDR2 YFSETQ, per germline. V was clipped by 0 bases and J by 6 bases, with 12 bases between them. CDR3 in DNA: TGCGCCAGCAGCTTGGGTTCAGGGTACGATGGCTACACCTTC. Translation: CASSLGSGYDGYTF.

The J gene is TRBJ1-5, the V gene TRBV12-3 or TRBV12-4; D is undetermined. The CDR3 has 15 residues. Trimming took off 1 base at V and 0 bases at J, with 7 bases between the two ends. The CDR3 spells CASSLVATSNQPQHF. CDR3 nucleotide sequence: TGTGCCAGCAGTTTAGTTGCAACTAGCAATCAGCCCCAGCATTTT.

This clonotype appeared many times. The rearrangement links TRBV29-1 to TRBJ1-5; D is perhaps TRBD1 (6 bases). Per germline, CDR1 SQVTM and CDR2 ANQGSEA. This CDR3 comprises 13 residues. With 8 bases removed from V and 3 bases from J, the gap between germline ends came to 14 bases. In DNA, the CDR3 is TGCAGCACCCGGACAGAATCCAATCAGCCCCAGCATTTT. The encoded protein is CSTRTESNQPQHF.

Sample share makes this clonotype medium-sized. The V and J genes are TRBV7-2 and TRBJ2-1; a weak D match, TRBD2 (6 bases). The V end lost 6 bases, the J end lost 0 bases, and 12 bases lay between the germline ends. Germline assignment: CDR1 SGHTA and CDR2 FQGNSA. The CDR3 spans 15 residues. CDR3 sequence reads: CASSRSGNSYNEQFF. As DNA, the CDR3 is TGTGCCAGCAGTCGTAGCGGAAACTCCTACAATGAGCAGTTCTTC.

This clonotype occurred many times. This chain joins TRBV19 and TRBJ2-5; D may match TRBD1 or TRBD2 (6 bases each). The ends were cut back, 3 bases at V and 2 bases at J, with 13 bases in the middle. This CDR3 region has 15 residues. Germline V gives CDR1 LNHDA, CDR2 SQIVND (reference sequence). The CDR3 region is CASSIFGGKQETQYF. The CDR3 DNA follows: TGTGCCAGTAGTATCTTCGGGGGCAAGCAAGAGACCCAGTACTTC.

The chain employs TRBV12-3 or TRBV12-4 and TRBJ1-5; D call uncertain. Trimming removed 2 bases from V and 5 bases from J, with 7 bases in between. The CDR3 covers 13 residues. Written as DNA, the CDR3 is TGTGCCAGCAGTTTAAATGGGGATCAGCCCCAGCATTTT. Amino acid sequence: CASSLNGDQPQHF.

This clonotype was seen at least ten times. The chain joins TRBV19 to TRBJ2-7; 11 bases agree with TRBD1. The V gene's germline CDR1 is LNHDA and CDR2 SQIVND (reference sequence). The CDR3 consists of 14 residues. V was pared by 8 bases and J by 2 bases, with 5 bases of the junction left unmatched. DNA for the CDR3: TGTGCCAGTTCCCCGGGACAGGGGGCCTACGAGCAGTACTTC. It is translated as CASSPGQGAYEQYF.

This clonotype was detected many times. This sequence joins TRBV6-6 and TRBJ2-5; 8 bases fit TRBD2. Germline assignment: CDR1 MNHNY and CDR2 SVGAGI (reference sequence). This CDR3 contains 14 residues. V shed 4 bases and J 5 bases; nucleotides not matched to a gene: 6. This CDR3 is CASSFGRAWETQYF. CDR3 DNA sequence: TGTGCCAGCAGTTTCGGGAGGGCCTGGGAGACCCAGTACTTC.

This clonotype showed up many times. The chain joins TRBV27 to TRBJ2-7; D unresolved. The CDR3 spans 11 residues. CDR1 is MNHEY, CDR2 SMNVEV, per germline (reference sequence). Trimming shortened V by 6 bases and J by 3 bases, and 6 bases separated the two germline ends. In DNA form, the CDR3 reads TGTGCCAGCAGCCACAACTACGAGCAGTACTTC. As protein: CASSHNYEQYF.

This clonotype is deemed medium-sized. V is TRBV28 and J is TRBJ2-3; D is perhaps TRBD2 (6 bases). Trimming stripped 5 bases from V and 4 bases from J, with 13 bases between. This CDR3 region has 14 residues. The germline CDR1 and CDR2 sequences are MDHEN and SYDVKM. The DNA of the CDR3 is TGTGCCAGCAGTAAGGAGGGAGGAGCAGATACGCAGTATTTT. Encoded protein: CASSKEGGADTQYF.

The table lists this clonotype with many counts. The J gene is TRBJ2-1, the V gene TRBV5-1, with unresolved D. CDR3 size: 12 residues. The germline CDR1 and CDR2 sequences are SGHRS and YFSETQ. V was cut by 3 bases and J by 4 bases, with 5 bases left in between. CDR3 bases: TGCGCCAGCAGCTCACGATACAATGAGCAGTTCTTC. It codes for CASSSRYNEQFF.

Judged by abundance, this clonotype is medium-sized. The rearrangement uses TRBV27 and TRBJ1-4; TRBD1 agrees at 9 bases. Germline loops: CDR1 MNHEY, CDR2 SMNVEV (reference sequence). V lost 2 bases, J lost 8 bases, and 0 bases stayed unmatched. The CDR3 consists of 13 residues. The CDR3 protein is CASSLGTGEKLFF. The CDR3 coding sequence is TGTGCCAGCAGTTTAGGGACAGGGGAAAAACTGTTTTTT.

This clonotype was seen at least ten times. The chain employs TRBV27 and TRBJ2-5; the match to TRBD2 covers 7 bases. The germline V gene has CDR1 MNHEY and CDR2 SMNVEV (reference sequence). CDR3 length equals 15 residues. V lost 3 bases to trimming and J lost 1 base; unmatched junction nucleotides: 5. In nucleotides, the CDR3 is TGTGCCAGCAGTTTTGGGGGGGTGCTCCAAGAGACCCAGTACTTC. Its protein product is CASSFGGVLQETQYF.

This clonotype has at least ten counts. V gene TRBV4-3 combines with J gene TRBJ1-4; the D gene is possibly TRBD1 (6 bases). The V gene lost 4 bases and the J gene lost 4 bases, with 13 bases spanning the gap. The CDR3 covers 15 residues. Germline V gene lookup returns CDR1 LGHNA and CDR2 YSLEER. The CDR3 spells CASSRGAGFNEKLFF. The CDR3 bases are TGCGCCAGCAGCCGGGGGGCAGGGTTTAATGAAAAACTGTTTTTT.